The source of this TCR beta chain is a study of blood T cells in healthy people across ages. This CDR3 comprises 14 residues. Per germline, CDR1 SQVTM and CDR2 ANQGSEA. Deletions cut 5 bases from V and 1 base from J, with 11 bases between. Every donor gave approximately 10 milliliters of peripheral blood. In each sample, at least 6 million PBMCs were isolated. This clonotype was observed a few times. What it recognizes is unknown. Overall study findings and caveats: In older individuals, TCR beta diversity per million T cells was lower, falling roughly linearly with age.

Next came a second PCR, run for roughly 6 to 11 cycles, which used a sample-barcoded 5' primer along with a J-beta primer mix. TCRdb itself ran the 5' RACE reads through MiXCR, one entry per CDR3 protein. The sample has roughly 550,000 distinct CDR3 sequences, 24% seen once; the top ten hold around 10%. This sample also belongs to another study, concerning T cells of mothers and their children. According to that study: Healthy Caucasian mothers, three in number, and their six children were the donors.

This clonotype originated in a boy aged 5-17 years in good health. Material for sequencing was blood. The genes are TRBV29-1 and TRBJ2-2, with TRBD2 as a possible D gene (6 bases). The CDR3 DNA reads TGCAGCGTTTCGGAGGGAGTGAACACCGGGGAGCTGTTTTTT. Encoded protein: CSVSEGVNTGELFF.